This T cell receptor (beta chain) was profiled in a study of T cells in localized non-small cell lung cancer. Notes on the study in general: A median of approximately 60 of the top 100 tumor clones appeared in adjacent lung, which was paired and uninvolved. Elevated circulating T cell density in blood was associated with longer overall survival.

Generated by immunoSEQ multiplex PCR, the TCRdb table keeps only in-frame clones and is missing some. Of approximately 29,000 clones listed, around 82% are singletons. This clone came up once. Antigen specificity is unknown. Germline values: CDR1 SGHNT, CDR2 YYREEE (reference sequence). J lost 3 bases, V lost 2 bases, and 2 bases had no gene match. The CDR3 has 15 residues. The input for sequencing was peripheral blood mononuclear cells, taken before any cancer treatment. This receptor was identified in a man between 40 and 70 years old with stage III lung adenocarcinoma. The chain links TRBV5-4 to TRBJ2-1; TRBD1 matches at 10 bases. CDR3 protein: CASSLGQGGYNEQFF. CDR3 in DNA: TGTGCCAGCAGCTTAGGACAGGGGGGCTACAATGAGCAGTTCTTC.